The 8 T cell receptor beta chains below were found in one sample sequenced in a study of immune heterogeneity within non-small cell lung tumors. Amplification of TCR beta CDR3 was performed by multiplex PCR with 32 V and 13 J primers. TCRdb itself ran the multiplex PCR reads through MiXCR, one entry per CDR3 protein. The table records some 31,000 distinct CDR3 sequences, around 28% of them present only once. Bulk tumor genomic DNA (600 ng per sample) served as template. The authors collected several far-apart biopsies from each primary tumor during surgery. Enrolled patients presented with newly diagnosed, previously untreated non-small cell lung cancer and underwent curative surgery. Source material: lung tumor tissue. The receptors originated from a man in his forties with non-small cell lung cancer.

The chain has TRBV3-1 and TRBJ2-4; the D call may be TRBD1 or TRBD2 (5 bases each). Germline CDR1 reads LGHDT; CDR2 reads YNNKEL (reference sequence). Trimming took 4 bases from V and 0 from J, leaving 16 bases between them. The CDR3 length is 17 residues. The CDR3, as DNA: TGTGCCAGCAGCCCAACCCTTGGGACGGGAGCCAAAAACATTCAGTACTTC. Its protein is CASSPTLGTGAKNIQYF. The entire variable domain, with the rest obtained from reference TRBV3-1 and TRBJ2-4, is as follows: DTAVSQTPKYLVTQMGNDKSIKCEQNLGHDTMYWYKQDSKKFLKIMFSYNNKELIINETVPNRFSPKSPDKAHLNLHINSLELGDSAVYFCASSPTLGTGAKNIQYFGAGTRLSVL.

This clonotype was counted ten times or more. The chain is built from TRBV7-9 and TRBJ1-2; D unclear. CDR1 and CDR2 (germline): SEHNR, FQNEAQ (reference sequence). The V end was cut by 8 bases, the J end by 5 bases, with 12 bases between. The CDR3 has 12 residues. CDR3 bases: TGTGCCAGCGGTCTGAATTATTATGGCTACACCTTC. Its protein is CASGLNYYGYTF. Looking up the rest from reference TRBV7-9 and TRBJ1-2 gives the full variable domain: DTGVSQNPRHKITKRGQNVTFRCDPISEHNRLYWYRQTLGQGPEFLTYFQNEAQLEKSRLLSDRFSAERPKGSFSTLEIQRTEQGDSAMYLCASGLNYYGYTFGSGTRLTVV.

The rearrangement uses TRBV4-1 and TRBJ1-4, with D unclear. The V end lost 0 bases, the J end lost 0 bases, and 14 bases lay between the germline ends. Looked up from germline, CDR1 is MGHRA and CDR2 is YSYEKL. The CDR3 totals 18 residues. CDR3 sequence reads: CASSQDSTRGATNEKLFF. CDR3 nucleotides: TGCGCCAGCAGCCAAGATAGCACCCGCGGGGCAACTAATGAAAAACTGTTTTTT.

There are a few counts of this clonotype. The gene calls are TRBV20-1 and TRBJ1-5; D gene unclear. The CDR3 totals 16 residues. V lost 3 bases to trimming and J lost 1 base, with 16 bases between them. Germline V gene sequence: CDR1 DFQATT, CDR2 SNEGSKA (reference sequence). The chain's CDR3 is CSARRDRGLSNQPQHF. DNA for the CDR3: TGCAGTGCTAGGCGAGATCGGGGTTTAAGCAATCAGCCCCAGCATTTT.

On this clonotype itself: Possible read error: a much larger clone is one base away. The V gene is TRBV6-5, the J gene TRBJ2-7, with 9 bases aligning to TRBD2. There are 18 residues in the CDR3. Germline-derived CDR1 and CDR2 are MNHEY and SVGAGI. Trimming cost V 0 bases and J 2 bases; bases outside gene matches: 11. The DNA of the CDR3 is TGTGCCAGCAGTTACTCAGGACTAGCGAGAGGTCTTACCTACGAGCAGTACTTC. It yields the protein CASSYSGLARGLTYEQYF.

The chain uses TRBV19 and TRBJ1-1; no clear D gene. The germline gives CDR1 LNHDA, CDR2 SQIVND (reference sequence). V lost 7 bases, J lost 4 bases, and 16 bases lay in between. The CDR3 spans 14 residues. The CDR3 DNA is TGTGCCAGTACCGGACGGACTATTATCACTGAAGCTTTCTTT. Its protein product is CASTGRTIITEAFF.

Comments on this clonotype: A much larger clone sits a single nucleotide away, making a read error possible. The chain joins TRBV12-3 or TRBV12-4 to TRBJ1-6, with a tentative D call TRBD1 (6 bases). The CDR3 covers 16 residues. Trimming took 1 base from V and 11 from J, leaving 18 bases between them. The CDR3 is CASSLGGGRRNAPLHF. The DNA of the CDR3 is TGTGCCAGCAGTTTAGGAGGGGGGAGAAGGAATGCACCCCTCCACTTT.

This clonotype was counted many times. CDR3 loop: CASSGTYEQYF. The DNA for the CDR3 is TGTGCCAGTAGCGGGACCTACGAGCAGTACTTC. The chain couples TRBV19 to TRBJ2-7, with TRBD2 as a possible D gene (5 bases). Germline values: CDR1 LNHDA, CDR2 SQIVND (reference sequence). CDR3 length equals 11 residues. The V end lost 6 bases, the J end lost 2 bases, and 5 bases lay between the germline ends.